This paragraph covers one T cell receptor beta chain sequence. The antigen is undetermined. The data were taken from a study of PD-L1 blockade in urothelial cancer. About the study: Atezolizumab (1,200 mg intravenously every 3 weeks) began around 2014 for patients. Prior regimens of chemotherapy numbered 0 to 3 per patient. The median number of T cells present in blood samples was under 150,000.

Whole-study findings and limits: Blood TCR clonality below the median before treatment was a predictor of better survival.

V lost 6 bases to trimming and J lost 4 bases, with 13 bases between them. CDR1 and CDR2 from the germline V gene are SGHRS and YFSETQ. The CDR3 totals 14 residues. The method was immunoSEQ multiplex PCR; TCRdb's version includes in-frame clones alone and lacks a portion of them. This sample yields about 88,000 clones, of which around nine tenths are seen a single time; 8% to 9.5% belongs to the top ten. The input for sequencing was PBMCs, taken around atezolizumab (anti-PD-L1) treatment. V is TRBV5-1 and J is TRBJ2-2; tentatively, D is TRBD1 (5 bases). This TCR was sampled from a man in his fifties or sixties with urothelial cancer. The CDR3 spells CASKSQGGTGELFF. The CDR3 DNA reads TGCGCCAGCAAGTCCCAGGGTGGCACCGGGGAGCTGTTTTTT.